These 30 T cell receptor beta chains came from one sample sequenced in a study of long-term antiretroviral therapy in people with HIV. immunoSEQ v3.0 was run at survey level. The method was immunoSEQ multiplex PCR; TCRdb's version includes in-frame clones alone and lacks a portion of them. The sample has about 43,000 clones, more than 75% seen once. The sequencing used unsorted PBMCs, collected 0.1 years before starting antiretroviral therapy. Every receptor here comes from a woman between 50 and 59 years old with HIV.

This clone was counted once. The genes are TRBV7-2 and TRBJ2-3; 8 bases align to TRBD2. Trimming at V came to 5 bases and at J to 5 bases, leaving 12 bases not matched to a gene. Germline-derived CDR1 and CDR2 are SGHTA and FQGNSA. This CDR3 has 16 residues. The CDR3 protein is CASSPRGAGDRDTQYF. CDR3 DNA sequence: TGTGCCAGCAGCCCACGGGGAGCGGGGGACCGAGATACGCAGTATTTT.

This chain joins TRBV30 and TRBJ2-1; 15 positions agree with TRBD2. The trim removed 1 base at V and 5 bases at J, leaving 6 bases unmatched. Germline V gene data show CDR1 as GTSNPN and CDR2 as SVGIG (reference sequence). The CDR3 runs to 17 residues. The CDR3 sequence: CAWSGGTSGGYDNEQFF. The CDR3 coding sequence is TGTGCCTGGAGTGGAGGGACTAGCGGGGGGTACGACAATGAGCAGTTCTTC.

The genes are TRBV7-9 and TRBJ2-7; 8 nucleotides match TRBD2. In germline, CDR1 is SEHNR, CDR2 FQNEAQ (reference sequence). Trimming cost V 5 bases and J 2 bases; bases outside gene matches: 5. The CDR3 length is 14 residues. The CDR3 loop is CASSQRGSPYEQYF. The CDR3 bases are TGTGCCAGCAGCCAGCGGGGGAGTCCCTACGAGCAGTACTTC.

The V call is TRBV7-3, the J call TRBJ1-1; D remains ambiguous. In germline, CDR1 is SGHTA, CDR2 FQGTGA. V was pared by 5 bases and J by 8 bases, with 15 bases between. There are 13 residues in the CDR3. The CDR3: CASSPRRAEEAFF. CDR3 sequence (DNA): TGTGCCAGCAGCCCAAGGAGGGCTGAGGAAGCTTTCTTT.

This sequence joins TRBV7-9 and TRBJ2-6, with 7 positions matching TRBD1. The CDR3 contains 15 residues. Germline lookup yields CDR1 SEHNR and CDR2 FQNEAQ (reference sequence). Trimming cost V 7 bases and J 0 bases; bases outside gene matches: 3. In DNA form, the CDR3 reads TGTGCCAGCACCCCAGGGGGCTCTGGGGCCAACGTCCTGACTTTC. This codes for CASTPGGSGANVLTF.

The gene calls are TRBV7-6 and TRBJ1-2; D may be TRBD1 (5 bases). Germline CDR1 reads SGHVS; CDR2 reads FNYEAQ. CDR3 length equals 15 residues. V was pared by 4 bases and J by 4 bases, with 16 bases between. CDR3 DNA: TGTGCCAGCAGCTCCCCGGGACGGCAGCCCTATGGCTACACCTTC. Encoded protein: CASSSPGRQPYGYTF.

V gene TRBV9 combines with J gene TRBJ1-1; possibly TRBD1 for D (6 bases). CDR3 length equals 11 residues. Germline CDR1 is SGDLS and CDR2 is YYNGEE. Trimming pared 4 bases from V and 7 bases from J, leaving 8 bases between. The CDR3 sequence is CASSTDSEAFF. The CDR3 DNA reads as TGTGCCAGCAGCACGGACAGTGAAGCTTTCTTT. The full variable domain, rest sourced from reference TRBV9 and TRBJ1-1, is DSGVTQTPKHLITATGQRVTLRCSPRSGDLSVYWYQQSLDQGLQFLIQYYNGEERAKGNILERFSAQQFPDLHSELNLSSLELGDSALYFCASSTDSEAFFGQGTRLTVV.

This clone showed up just a few times. The V gene is TRBV20-1, the J gene TRBJ1-6; no clear D. Trimming left V 6 bases short and J 10 bases short, with 10 bases between. The CDR3 runs to 11 residues. Germline assignment: CDR1 DFQATT and CDR2 SNEGSKA (reference sequence). CDR3 protein: CSAGHGSPLHF. The CDR3 DNA sequence: TGCAGTGCAGGGCATGGCTCACCCCTCCACTTT.

This chain connects TRBV12-5 to TRBJ2-3, with 12 bases fitting TRBD1. The CDR3 has 18 amino acids. J was trimmed by 2 bases and V by 2 bases; bases with no gene match: 8. Germline CDR1 LGHNT, CDR2 FRNRAP. For the CDR3, the DNA is TGTGCTAGTGGTTTGAGGGGACAGGGGGCTTCGGACACAGATACGCAGTATTTT. Protein product: CASGLRGQGASDTDTQYF.

V and J are TRBV12-5 and TRBJ1-5; D uncertain. The CDR3 has 18 residues. V dropped 0 bases and J dropped 5 bases, with 20 bases sitting between them. The germline V gene has CDR1 LGHNT and CDR2 FRNRAP. CDR3 region: CASGLVVVAQSRDQPQHF. DNA of the CDR3: TGTGCTAGTGGTTTGGTCGTTGTCGCTCAGTCGAGAGATCAGCCCCAGCATTTT.

This clone was recorded only once. Here the CDR3 reads CASSLSSGEGHTQYF. The CDR3 coding sequence is TGTGCCAGCAGCCTGTCTAGCGGGGAAGGCCATACGCAGTATTTT. The chain is built from TRBV11-1 and TRBJ2-3; TRBD2 matches at 9 bases. The V and J ends lost 5 bases and 7 bases, in that order; junction bases with no gene match: 10. The CDR3 runs 15 residues. The germline V gene encodes CDR1 SGHAT and CDR2 FQDESV (reference sequence). Looking up the rest from reference TRBV11-1 and TRBJ2-3 gives the full variable domain: EAEVAQSPRYKITEKSQAVAFWCDPISGHATLYWYRQILGQGPELLVQFQDESVVDDSQLPKDRFSAERLKGVDSTLKIQPAELGDSAMYLCASSLSSGEGHTQYFGPGTRLTVL.

The gene calls are TRBV6-5 and TRBJ2-3, with TRBD2 identical over 9 bases. Germline-derived CDR1 and CDR2 are MNHEY and SVGAGI. This CDR3 spans 14 amino acids. V lost 5 bases and J lost 6; bases outside the gene matches: 6. CDR3 sequence reads: CASSIGLARDTQYF. The CDR3 nucleotides read TGTGCCAGCAGTATCGGACTAGCGCGGGATACGCAGTATTTT.

V gene TRBV29-1 combines with J gene TRBJ1-2; 7 nucleotides line up with TRBD1. CDR1 SQVTM and CDR2 ANQGSEA come from the germline V gene. Losses at the gene ends were 4 bases for V and 5 bases for J; bases not matched to a gene: 10. The CDR3 length is 14 residues. The CDR3 region has the DNA TGCAGCGTTGGTTGGCTGGGACAGCAATATGGCTACACCTTC. This encodes CSVGWLGQQYGYTF.

V is TRBV7-2 and J is TRBJ2-2; D call uncertain. CDR3 length: 16 amino acids. The ends were cut back, 5 bases at V and 3 bases at J, with 16 bases in the middle. CDR1 and CDR2 from the germline V gene are SGHTA and FQGNSA. The chain's CDR3 is CASSPRFESYTGELFF. For the CDR3, the DNA is TGTGCCAGCAGCCCCCGGTTCGAGAGTTACACCGGGGAGCTGTTTTTT.

The genes are TRBV7-2 and TRBJ2-3; D is undetermined. Trimming pared 5 bases from V and 2 bases from J, leaving 14 bases between. The CDR3 extends over 15 amino acids. Germline CDR1 SGHTA, CDR2 FQGNSA. CDR3 residues: CASSEVLGPTDTQYF. For the CDR3, the DNA is TGTGCCAGCAGCGAAGTTCTAGGACCCACAGATACGCAGTATTTT.

This clone was seen just once. The chain joins TRBV9 to TRBJ1-3, with a possible D match to TRBD1 (5 bases). The CDR3 sequence is 17 residues long. V gave up 0 bases and J gave up 2 bases, with 15 bases separating them. The V gene's germline CDR1 is SGDLS and CDR2 YYNGEE. The CDR3 region is CASSVGRGEWPGNTIYF. The CDR3 coding sequence is TGTGCCAGCAGCGTAGGTCGGGGGGAATGGCCTGGAAACACCATATATTTT. The entire variable domain, with the rest obtained from reference TRBV9 and TRBJ1-3, is as follows: DSGVTQTPKHLITATGQRVTLRCSPRSGDLSVYWYQQSLDQGLQFLIQYYNGEERAKGNILERFSAQQFPDLHSELNLSSLELGDSALYFCASSVGRGEWPGNTIYFGEGSWLTVV.

V is TRBV5-1 and J is TRBJ1-1; the D is unclear. Germline loops: CDR1 SGHRS, CDR2 YFSETQ. The CDR3 totals 15 residues. V lost 4 bases and J lost 3, with 16 bases in between. CDR3: CASSGNSVVDTEAFF. As DNA, the CDR3 is TGCGCCAGCAGCGGGAACAGCGTAGTTGACACTGAAGCTTTCTTT.

This chain uses TRBV5-4 with TRBJ1-4, with 9 bases matching TRBD1. This CDR3 comprises 14 residues. The germline V gene has CDR1 SGHNT and CDR2 YYREEE (reference sequence). V lost 2 bases, J lost 6 bases, and 2 bases stayed unmatched. The CDR3 nucleotides are TGTGCCAGCAGCTTAAGACAGGGGGATGAAAAACTGTTTTTT. It codes for CASSLRQGDEKLFF.

The chain employs TRBV5-5 and TRBJ1-6, with D perhaps TRBD1 (6 bases). Germline V gene sequence: CDR1 SGHKS, CDR2 YYEKEE (reference sequence). CDR3 length: 14 amino acids. Trimming left V 1 base short and J 9 bases short, with 11 bases between. The CDR3 region has the DNA TGTGCCAGCAGCTTGAACAGGGTGAGTTCACCCCTCCACTTT. Amino acid sequence: CASSLNRVSSPLHF.

The chain carries TRBV5-8 and TRBJ2-7; D ambiguous. The germline gives CDR1 SGHTS, CDR2 YDEGEE. The V end was cut by 4 bases, the J end by 1 base, with 9 bases between. This CDR3 contains 13 residues. In DNA, the CDR3 is TGTGCCAGCAGCCCCCGCGCATCCTACGAGCAGTACTTC. Amino acids: CASSPRASYEQYF.

This clone was recorded once. Here the CDR3 reads CASSPGGALATDTQYF. CDR3 DNA sequence: TGTGCCAGCAGCCCCGGAGGAGCGCTGGCGACAGATACGCAGTATTTT. The rearrangement joins TRBV9 to TRBJ2-3; a weak D match, TRBD2 (5 bases). V was clipped by 4 bases and J by 3 bases, with 18 bases between them. The length of the CDR3 is 16 residues. The germline CDR1 and CDR2 sequences are SGDLS and YYNGEE.

The CDR3, as DNA: TGTGCTAGTGCCGATACCCAATTCCTCCCCGGGGAGCTGTTTTTT. Translated, it gives CASADTQFLPGELFF. This sequence joins TRBV12-5 and TRBJ2-2; no definite D call. Germline V CDR1 and CDR2: LGHNT, FRNRAP. V lost 7 bases and J 6 bases, leaving 18 bases between the germline ends. CDR3 length equals 15 residues.

The chain couples TRBV6-5 to TRBJ2-5; the match to TRBD2 covers 7 bases. Germline loops: CDR1 MNHEY, CDR2 SVGAGI. V dropped 7 bases and J dropped 3; count of bases not matched to a gene: 11. The length of the CDR3 is 15 residues. CDR3 residues: CASTRGSLAKETQYF. Here the CDR3 DNA reads TGTGCCAGCACCCGGGGGTCACTAGCGAAAGAGACCCAGTACTTC.

The chain recombines TRBV30 with TRBJ2-1; TRBD1 is a possible D gene (6 bases). The ends were cut back, 3 bases at V and 9 bases at J, with 15 bases in the middle. From germline, CDR1 is GTSNPN and CDR2 SVGIG (reference sequence). The CDR3 loop spans 13 amino acids. The CDR3: CAWSQSGDPEQFF. The CDR3 DNA reads as TGTGCCTGGAGCCAATCAGGGGATCCTGAGCAGTTCTTC.

This clone was seen only once. CDR3 DNA sequence: TGTGCCAGCAGCTTAGGGGGACAGGATAATTCACCCCTCCACTTT. Its translation is CASSLGGQDNSPLHF. The chain uses TRBV7-9 and TRBJ1-6; 8 nucleotides align to TRBD1. Per germline, CDR1 SEHNR and CDR2 FQNEAQ (reference sequence). V lost 1 base, J lost 5 bases, and 1 base stayed unmatched. This CDR3 region has 15 residues.

The V gene is TRBV7-3, the J gene TRBJ2-1, with TRBD2 identical over 7 bases. Per the germline V gene, CDR1 is SGHTA and CDR2 is FQGTGA. This CDR3 comprises 15 residues. The V and J ends lost 0 bases and 7 bases, in that order; junction bases with no gene match: 6. The CDR3: CASSLTRKRGNEQFF. CDR3 DNA sequence: TGTGCCAGCAGCTTAACCCGAAAGCGGGGAAATGAGCAGTTCTTC.

This chain connects TRBV7-2 to TRBJ2-7; 8 bases fit TRBD2. Germline-derived CDR1 and CDR2 are SGHTA and FQGNSA. Trimming took 5 bases from V and 6 from J; bases not matched to a gene: 15. This CDR3 has 16 residues. The CDR3 sequence: CASSPRGSGGSPEQYF. CDR3 bases: TGTGCCAGCAGCCCCCGGGGGTCGGGGGGGTCCCCCGAGCAGTACTTC.

Comment on this clone: The same CDR3 also results from other DNA sequences found in this sample. The chain has TRBV2 and TRBJ2-2; D uncertain. V was clipped by 5 bases and J by 2 bases, with 9 bases between them. The germline V gene has CDR1 SNHLY and CDR2 FYNNEI. The CDR3 is made up of 14 amino acids. The CDR3 here is CASSSETNTGELFF. CDR3 nucleotide sequence: TGTGCCAGCAGTTCTGAAACCAACACCGGGGAGCTGTTTTTT. Drawing the rest from reference TRBV2 and TRBJ2-2, the complete variable domain is EPEVTQTPSHQVTQMGQEVILRCVPISNHLYFYWYRQILGQKVEFLVSFYNNEISEKSEIFDDQFSVERPDGSNFTLKIRSTKLEDSAMYFCASSSETNTGELFFGEGSRLTVL.

This chain links TRBV7-9 with TRBJ2-3, with TRBD1 matching over 9 bases. The CDR3 consists of 14 residues. Germline loops: CDR1 SEHNR, CDR2 FQNEAQ (reference sequence). J lost 4 bases, V lost 6 bases, and 5 bases had no gene match. The CDR3 is CASSPTGGADTQYF. CDR3 nucleotide sequence: TGTGCCAGCAGTCCGACAGGGGGGGCAGATACGCAGTATTTT.

V usage is TRBV5-1 and J usage is TRBJ1-2, with a possible D match to TRBD1 (6 bases). CDR3 size: 14 residues. The germline CDR1 and CDR2 sequences are SGHRS and YFSETQ. V was pared by 0 bases and J by 5 bases, with 11 bases between. DNA for the CDR3: TGCGCCAGCAGCTTGGCCCCTGGACAGTATGGCTACACCTTC. This sequence encodes CASSLAPGQYGYTF. The full variable domain, rest sourced from reference TRBV5-1 and TRBJ1-2, is KAGVTQTPRYLIKTRGQQVTLSCSPISGHRSVSWYQQTPGQGLQFLFEYFSETQRNKGNFPGRFSGRQFSNSRSEMNVSTLELGDSALYLCASSLAPGQYGYTFGSGTRLTVV.